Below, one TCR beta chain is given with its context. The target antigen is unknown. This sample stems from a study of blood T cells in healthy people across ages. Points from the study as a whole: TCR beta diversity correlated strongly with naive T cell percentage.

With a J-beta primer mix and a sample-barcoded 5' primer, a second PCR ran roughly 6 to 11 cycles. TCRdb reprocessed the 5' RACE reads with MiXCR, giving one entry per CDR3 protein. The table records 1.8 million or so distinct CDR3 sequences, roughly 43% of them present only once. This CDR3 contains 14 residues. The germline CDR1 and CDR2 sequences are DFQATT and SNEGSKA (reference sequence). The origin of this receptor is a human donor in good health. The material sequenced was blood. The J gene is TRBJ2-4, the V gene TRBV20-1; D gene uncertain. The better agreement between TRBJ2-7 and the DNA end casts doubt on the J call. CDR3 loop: CSASSHDEGHEQYF. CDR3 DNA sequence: TGCAGTGCTAGTTCGCACGATGAAGGCCACGAGCAGTACTTC.